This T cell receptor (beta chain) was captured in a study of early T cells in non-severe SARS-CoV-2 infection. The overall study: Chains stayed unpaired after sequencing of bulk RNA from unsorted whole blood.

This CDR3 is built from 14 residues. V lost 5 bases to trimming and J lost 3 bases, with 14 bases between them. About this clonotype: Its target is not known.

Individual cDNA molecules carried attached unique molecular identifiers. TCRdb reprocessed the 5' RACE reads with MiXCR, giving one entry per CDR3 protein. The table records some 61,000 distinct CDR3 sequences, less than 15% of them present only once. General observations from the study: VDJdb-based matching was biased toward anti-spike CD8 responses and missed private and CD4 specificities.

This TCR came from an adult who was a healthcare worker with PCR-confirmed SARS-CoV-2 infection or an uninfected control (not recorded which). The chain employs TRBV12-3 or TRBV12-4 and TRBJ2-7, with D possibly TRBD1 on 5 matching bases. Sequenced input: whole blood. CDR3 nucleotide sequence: TGTGCCAGCAGTCCCTCGGACAAGCGCTACGAGCAGTACTTC. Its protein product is CASSPSDKRYEQYF.